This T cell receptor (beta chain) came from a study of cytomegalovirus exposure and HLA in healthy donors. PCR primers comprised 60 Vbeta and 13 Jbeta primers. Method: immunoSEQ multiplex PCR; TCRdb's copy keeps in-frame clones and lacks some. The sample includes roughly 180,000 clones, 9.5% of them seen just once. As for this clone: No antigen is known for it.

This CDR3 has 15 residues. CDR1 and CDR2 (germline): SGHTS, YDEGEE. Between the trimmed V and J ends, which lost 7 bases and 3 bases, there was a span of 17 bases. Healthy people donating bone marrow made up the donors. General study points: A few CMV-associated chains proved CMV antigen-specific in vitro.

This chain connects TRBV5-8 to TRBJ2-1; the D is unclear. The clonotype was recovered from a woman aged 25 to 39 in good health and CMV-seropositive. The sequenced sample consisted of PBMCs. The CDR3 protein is CASLPWRIFYNEQFF. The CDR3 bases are TGTGCCAGCCTCCCTTGGCGGATCTTCTACAATGAGCAGTTCTTC.